Sequencing of this T cell receptor (beta chain) was carried out in a study of T-cell memory formation after mild COVID-19. From germline, CDR1 is KGHDR and CDR2 SFDVKD. This CDR3 has 16 amino acids. Trimming at V came to 4 bases and at J to 5 bases, leaving 7 bases not matched to a gene. TCRdb used MiXCR to reprocess the 5' RACE reads, holding one entry per CDR3 protein. Here the sample spans just under 550,000 distinct CDR3 sequences, over 20% being singletons. This clonotype was seen a few times. The TCR sequence derives from an adult woman who had mild COVID-19 (a few samples of this study predate the infection). Cell type and time point are not known. This rearrangement joins TRBV24-1 to TRBJ2-1, with 10 bases that match TRBD2. The sequencing sample was made of PBMCs or a T cell subset sorted from them (not recorded which). CDR3 loop: CATSDFLAGADNEQFF. CDR3 bases: TGTGCCACCAGTGACTTCCTAGCGGGAGCAGACAATGAGCAGTTCTTC.